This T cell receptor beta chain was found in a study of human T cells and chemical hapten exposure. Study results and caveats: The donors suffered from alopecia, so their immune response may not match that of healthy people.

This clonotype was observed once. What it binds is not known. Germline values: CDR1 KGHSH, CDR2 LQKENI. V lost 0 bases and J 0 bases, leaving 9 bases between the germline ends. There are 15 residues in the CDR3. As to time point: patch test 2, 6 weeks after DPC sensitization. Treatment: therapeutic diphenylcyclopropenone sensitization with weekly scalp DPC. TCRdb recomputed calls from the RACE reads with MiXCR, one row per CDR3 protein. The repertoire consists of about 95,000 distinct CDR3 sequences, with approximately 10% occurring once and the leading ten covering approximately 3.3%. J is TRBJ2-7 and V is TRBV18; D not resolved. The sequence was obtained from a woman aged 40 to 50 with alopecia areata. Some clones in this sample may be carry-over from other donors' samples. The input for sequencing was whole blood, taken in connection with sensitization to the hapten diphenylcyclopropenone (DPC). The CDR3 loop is CASSPPVRASYEQYF. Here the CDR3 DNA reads TGTGCCAGCTCACCACCGGTAAGGGCCTCCTACGAGCAGTACTTC.